This TCR beta chain originates from a study of blood T cell repertoires in COVID-19. At the level of the study: From the United States, Italy and Spain came samples of acute and convalescent COVID-19. From T cells, B-cell-depleted T cells, or PBMCs came the material, which was cDNA or gDNA.

As handled by the study authors: Reference gene primers were amplified, and this amplification served to estimate nucleated cell counts. Some clones are missing from TCRdb's copy, which holds only in-frame ones; the method was immunoSEQ multiplex PCR. That table furnishes V, J and clone size, whereas the DNA furnished D and trimming. The data hold approximately 130,000 clones, with 83% observed a single time. The CDR3 is 14 residues long. The V gene's germline CDR1 is SEHNR and CDR2 FQNEAQ (reference sequence). Trimming removed 5 bases from V and 6 bases from J; junction bases left unmatched: 6. This clone counts as large (0.1 to 1%). Recovery meant two consecutive negative NP/OP PCR tests, professional clearance, or resolved symptoms.

The chain uses TRBV7-9 and TRBJ2-7, with 11 bases matching TRBD2. The sequenced sample consisted of PBMCs or T cells enriched from blood (not recorded which). This TCR was recovered from a man under 40 who had recovered from COVID-19. The CDR3 loop reads CASSEGLADTEQYF. CDR3 bases: TGTGCCAGCAGCGAGGGACTAGCGGACACCGAGCAGTACTTC. The variable domain in full, completed from reference TRBV7-9 and TRBJ2-7, reads DTGVSQNPRHKITKRGQNVTFRCDPISEHNRLYWYRQTLGQGPEFLTYFQNEAQLEKSRLLSDRFSAERPKGSFSTLEIQRTEQGDSAMYLCASSEGLADTEQYFGPGTRLTVT.